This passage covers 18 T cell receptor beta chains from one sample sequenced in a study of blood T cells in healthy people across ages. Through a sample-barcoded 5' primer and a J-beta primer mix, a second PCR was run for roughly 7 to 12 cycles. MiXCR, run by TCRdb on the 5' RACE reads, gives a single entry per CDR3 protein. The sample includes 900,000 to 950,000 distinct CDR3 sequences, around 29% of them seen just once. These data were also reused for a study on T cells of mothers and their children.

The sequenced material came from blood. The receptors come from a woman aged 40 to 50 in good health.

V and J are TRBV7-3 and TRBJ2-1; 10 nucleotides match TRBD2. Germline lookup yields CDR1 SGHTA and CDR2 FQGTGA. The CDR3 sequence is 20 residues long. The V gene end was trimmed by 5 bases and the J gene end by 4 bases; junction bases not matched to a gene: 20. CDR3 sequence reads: CASSPNPYSGGTFRYNEQFF. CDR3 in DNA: TGTGCCAGCAGCCCCAACCCTTATAGCGGGGGGACCTTTAGATACAATGAGCAGTTCTTC.

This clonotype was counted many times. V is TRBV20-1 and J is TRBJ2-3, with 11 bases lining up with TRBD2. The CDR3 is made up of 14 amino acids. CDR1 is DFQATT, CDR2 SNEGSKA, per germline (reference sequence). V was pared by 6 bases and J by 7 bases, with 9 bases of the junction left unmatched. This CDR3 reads CSAPTSGGLYTQYF. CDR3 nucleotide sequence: TGCAGTGCCCCCACTAGCGGGGGTCTTTATACGCAGTATTTT.

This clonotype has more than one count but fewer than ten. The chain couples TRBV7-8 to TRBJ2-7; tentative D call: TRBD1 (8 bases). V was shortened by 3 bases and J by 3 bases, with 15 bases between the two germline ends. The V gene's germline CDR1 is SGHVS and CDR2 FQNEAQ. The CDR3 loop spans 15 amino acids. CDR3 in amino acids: CASSFGGGQDYEQYF. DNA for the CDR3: TGTGCCAGCAGCTTTGGGGGGGGACAGGACTACGAGCAGTACTTC.

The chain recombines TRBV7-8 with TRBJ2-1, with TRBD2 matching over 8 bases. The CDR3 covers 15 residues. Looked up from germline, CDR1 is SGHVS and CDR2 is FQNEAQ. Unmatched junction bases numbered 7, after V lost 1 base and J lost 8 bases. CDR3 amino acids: CASSLVTSEFDEQFF. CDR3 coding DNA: TGTGCCAGCAGCTTAGTGACTAGCGAGTTCGATGAGCAGTTCTTC.

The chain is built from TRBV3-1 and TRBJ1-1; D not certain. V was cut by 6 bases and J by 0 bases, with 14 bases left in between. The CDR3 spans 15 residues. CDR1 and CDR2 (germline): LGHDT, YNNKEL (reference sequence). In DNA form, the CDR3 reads TGTGCCAGCAGTCCGGGGTCAGTAATGAACACTGAAGCTTTCTTT. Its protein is CASSPGSVMNTEAFF.

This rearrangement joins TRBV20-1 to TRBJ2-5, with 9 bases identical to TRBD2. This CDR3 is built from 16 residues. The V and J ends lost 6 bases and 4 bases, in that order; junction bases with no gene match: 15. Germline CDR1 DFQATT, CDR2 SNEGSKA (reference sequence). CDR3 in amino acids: CSATQVRGGLTETQYF. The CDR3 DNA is TGCAGTGCCACCCAGGTGCGGGGGGGCCTAACAGAGACCCAGTACTTC.

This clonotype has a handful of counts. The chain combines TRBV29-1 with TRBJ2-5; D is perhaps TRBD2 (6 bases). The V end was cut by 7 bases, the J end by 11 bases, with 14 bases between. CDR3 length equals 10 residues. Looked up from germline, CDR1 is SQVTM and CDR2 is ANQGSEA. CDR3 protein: CSGGDAEQYF. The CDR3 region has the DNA TGCAGCGGGGGGGACGCTGAGCAGTACTTC.

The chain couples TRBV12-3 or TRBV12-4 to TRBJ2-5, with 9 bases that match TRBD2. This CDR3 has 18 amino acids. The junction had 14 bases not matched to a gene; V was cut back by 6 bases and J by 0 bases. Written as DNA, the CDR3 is TGTGCCAGCAGAGACGGCAGGGTGAGCGGGGGGTACCAAGAGACCCAGTACTTC. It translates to CASRDGRVSGGYQETQYF.

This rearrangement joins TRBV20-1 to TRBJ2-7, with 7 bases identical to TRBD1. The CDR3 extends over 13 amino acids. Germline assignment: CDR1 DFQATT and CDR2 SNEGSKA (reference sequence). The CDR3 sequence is CSARRQGSHEQYF. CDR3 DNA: TGCAGCGCCCGCCGACAGGGATCCCACGAGCAGTACTTC.

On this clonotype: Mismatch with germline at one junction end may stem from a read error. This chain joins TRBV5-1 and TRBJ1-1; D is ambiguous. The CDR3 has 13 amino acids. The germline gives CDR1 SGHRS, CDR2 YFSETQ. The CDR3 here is CASRLEVYTEAFF. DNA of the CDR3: TGCGCCAGCAGGTTGGAGGTTTACACTGAAGCTTTCTTT.

CDR3 DNA: TGTGCCAGCAGTCCCGGACAGGGAGGGAACACCGGGGAGCTGTTTTTT. This gives the protein CASSPGQGGNTGELFF. The chain joins TRBV6-5 to TRBJ2-2, with TRBD1 matching 8 bases. Per germline, CDR1 MNHEY and CDR2 SVGAGI. The CDR3 covers 16 residues. V lost 5 bases to trimming and J lost 1 base; unmatched junction nucleotides: 6.

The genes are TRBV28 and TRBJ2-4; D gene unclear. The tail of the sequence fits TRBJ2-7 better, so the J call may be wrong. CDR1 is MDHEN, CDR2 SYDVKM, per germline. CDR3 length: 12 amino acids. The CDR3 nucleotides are TGTGCCAGCAGTCCATACACCTACGAGCAGTACTTC. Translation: CASSPYTYEQYF.

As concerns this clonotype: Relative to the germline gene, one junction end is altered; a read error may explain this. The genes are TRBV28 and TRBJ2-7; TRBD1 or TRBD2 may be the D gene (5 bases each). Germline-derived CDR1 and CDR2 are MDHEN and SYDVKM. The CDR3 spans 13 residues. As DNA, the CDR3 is TGTGCCAGCGGGACGGCCTACTCCTACGAGCGGTACTTC. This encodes CASGTAYSYERYF.

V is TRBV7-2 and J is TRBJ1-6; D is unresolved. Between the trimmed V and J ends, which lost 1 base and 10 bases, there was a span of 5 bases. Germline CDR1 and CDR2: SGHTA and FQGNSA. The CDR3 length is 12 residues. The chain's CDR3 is CASSLVFSPLHF. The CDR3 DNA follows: TGTGCCAGCAGCTTAGTATTCTCACCCCTCCACTTT.

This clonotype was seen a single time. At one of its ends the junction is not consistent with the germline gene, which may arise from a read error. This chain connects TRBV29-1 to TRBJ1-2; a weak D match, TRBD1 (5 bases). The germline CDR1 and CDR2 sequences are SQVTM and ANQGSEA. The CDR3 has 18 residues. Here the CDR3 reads CSVEGDVWSRIPNYGYTF. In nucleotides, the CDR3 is TGCAGCGTTGAGGGGGACGTCTGGTCGCGGATTCCTAACTATGGTTACACCTTC.

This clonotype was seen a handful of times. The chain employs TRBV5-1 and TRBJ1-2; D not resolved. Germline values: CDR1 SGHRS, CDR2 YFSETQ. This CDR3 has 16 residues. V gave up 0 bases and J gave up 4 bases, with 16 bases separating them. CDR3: CASSLGEARPIYGYTF. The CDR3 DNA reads TGCGCCAGCAGCTTGGGCGAGGCAAGGCCTATCTATGGCTACACCTTC.

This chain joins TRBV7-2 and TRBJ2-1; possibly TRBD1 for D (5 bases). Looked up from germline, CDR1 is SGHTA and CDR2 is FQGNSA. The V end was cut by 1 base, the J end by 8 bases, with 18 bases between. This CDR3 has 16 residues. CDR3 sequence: CASSLDRGSRRHEQFF. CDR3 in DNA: TGTGCCAGCAGCTTAGATAGGGGCTCCCGTCGGCATGAGCAGTTCTTC.

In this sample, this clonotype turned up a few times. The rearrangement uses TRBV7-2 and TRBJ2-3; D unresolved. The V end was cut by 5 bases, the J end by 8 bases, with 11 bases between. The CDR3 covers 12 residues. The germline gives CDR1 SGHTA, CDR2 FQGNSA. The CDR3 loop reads CASSPGVSTQYF. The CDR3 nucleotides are TGTGCCAGCAGCCCAGGAGTAAGTACGCAGTATTTT.